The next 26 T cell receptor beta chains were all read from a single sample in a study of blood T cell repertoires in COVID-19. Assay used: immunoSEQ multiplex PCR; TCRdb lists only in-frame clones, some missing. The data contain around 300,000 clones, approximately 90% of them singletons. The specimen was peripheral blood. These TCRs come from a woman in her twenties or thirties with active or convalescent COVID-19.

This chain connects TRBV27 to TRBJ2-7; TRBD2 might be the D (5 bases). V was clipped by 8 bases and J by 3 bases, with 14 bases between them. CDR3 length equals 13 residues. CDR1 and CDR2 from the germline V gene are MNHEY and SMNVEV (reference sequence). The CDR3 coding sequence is TGTGCCAGCCGTCCCCGGGGTGTCTACGAGCAGTACTTC. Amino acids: CASRPRGVYEQYF.

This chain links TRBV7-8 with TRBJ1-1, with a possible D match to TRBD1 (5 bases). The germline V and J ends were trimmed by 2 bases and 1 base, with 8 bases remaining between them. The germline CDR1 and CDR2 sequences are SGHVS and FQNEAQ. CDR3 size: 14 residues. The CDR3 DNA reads TGTGCCAGCAGCTTATTTCAGGGGAACACTGAAGCTTTCTTT. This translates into CASSLFQGNTEAFF.

The CDR3 DNA follows: TGTGCCAGCCGGGGGGACGTAAACACCATATATTTT. This sequence encodes CASRGDVNTIYF. The rearrangement joins TRBV6-5 to TRBJ1-3; a possible D gene is TRBD1 (5 bases). The CDR3 has 12 residues. Germline assignment: CDR1 MNHEY and CDR2 SVGAGI. Deletions cut 8 bases from V and 6 bases from J, with 11 bases between.

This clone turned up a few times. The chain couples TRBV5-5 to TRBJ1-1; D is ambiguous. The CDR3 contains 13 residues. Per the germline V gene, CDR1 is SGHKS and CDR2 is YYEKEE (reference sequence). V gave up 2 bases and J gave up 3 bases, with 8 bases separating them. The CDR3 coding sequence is TGTGCCAGCAGCTTTGAGGAGGACACTGAAGCTTTCTTT. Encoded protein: CASSFEEDTEAFF. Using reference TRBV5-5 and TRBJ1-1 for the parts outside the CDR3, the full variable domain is DAGVTQSPTHLIKTRGQQVTLRCSPISGHKSVSWYQQVLGQGPQFIFQYYEKEERGRGNFPDRFSARQFPNYSSELNVNALLLGDSALYLCASSFEEDTEAFFGQGTRLTVV.

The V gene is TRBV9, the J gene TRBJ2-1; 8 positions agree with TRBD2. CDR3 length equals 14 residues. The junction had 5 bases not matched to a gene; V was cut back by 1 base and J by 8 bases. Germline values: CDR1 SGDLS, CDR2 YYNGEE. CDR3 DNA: TGTGCCAGCAGCGTAAGGACTAGCACCCATGAGCAGTTCTTC. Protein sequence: CASSVRTSTHEQFF.

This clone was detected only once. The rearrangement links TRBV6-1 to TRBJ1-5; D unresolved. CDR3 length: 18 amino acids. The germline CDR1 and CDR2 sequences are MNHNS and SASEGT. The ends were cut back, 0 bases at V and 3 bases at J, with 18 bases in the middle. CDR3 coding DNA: TGTGCCAGCAGTGAAGCGCACGTGATCGAGGCCCTCAATCAGCCCCAGCATTTT. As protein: CASSEAHVIEALNQPQHF.

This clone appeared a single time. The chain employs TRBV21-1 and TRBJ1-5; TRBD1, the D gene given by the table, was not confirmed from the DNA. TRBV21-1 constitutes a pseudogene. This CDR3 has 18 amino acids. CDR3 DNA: TGTGCCAGCAGCAAAGCAGGGGGTGGGGGACAGTGGAATCAGCCCCAGCATTTT. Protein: CASSKAGGGGQWNQPQHF.

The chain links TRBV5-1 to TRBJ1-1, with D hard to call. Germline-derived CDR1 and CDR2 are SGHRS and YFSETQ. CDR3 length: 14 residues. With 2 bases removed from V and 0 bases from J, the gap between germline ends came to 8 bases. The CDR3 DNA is TGCGCCAGCAGCTTCACAGAGATGAACACTGAAGCTTTCTTT. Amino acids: CASSFTEMNTEAFF.

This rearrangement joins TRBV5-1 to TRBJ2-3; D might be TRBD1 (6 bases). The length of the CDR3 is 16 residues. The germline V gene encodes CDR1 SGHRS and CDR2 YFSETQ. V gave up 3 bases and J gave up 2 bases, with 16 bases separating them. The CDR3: CASSSTGQPATDTQYF. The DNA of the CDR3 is TGCGCCAGCAGCTCCACAGGACAGCCGGCCACAGATACGCAGTATTTT.

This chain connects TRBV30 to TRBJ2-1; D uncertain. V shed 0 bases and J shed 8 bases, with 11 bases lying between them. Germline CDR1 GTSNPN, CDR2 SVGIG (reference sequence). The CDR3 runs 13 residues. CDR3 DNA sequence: TGTGCCTGGAGTGTACGGCGACTGGATGAGCAGTTCTTC. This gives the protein CAWSVRRLDEQFF.

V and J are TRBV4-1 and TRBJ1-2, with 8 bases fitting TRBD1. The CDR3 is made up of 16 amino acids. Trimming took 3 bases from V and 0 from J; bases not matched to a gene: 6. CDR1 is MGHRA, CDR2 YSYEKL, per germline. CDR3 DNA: TGCGCCAGCAGCCAGGTCCCGGGACAGGCTAACTATGGCTACACCTTC. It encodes CASSQVPGQANYGYTF.

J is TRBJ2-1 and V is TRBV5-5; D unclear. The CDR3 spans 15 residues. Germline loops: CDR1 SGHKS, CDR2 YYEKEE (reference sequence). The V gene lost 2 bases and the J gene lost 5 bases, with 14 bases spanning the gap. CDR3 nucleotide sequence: TGTGCCAGCAGCTTAGAGGTTAGTTGGAACAATGAGCAGTTCTTC. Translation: CASSLEVSWNNEQFF.

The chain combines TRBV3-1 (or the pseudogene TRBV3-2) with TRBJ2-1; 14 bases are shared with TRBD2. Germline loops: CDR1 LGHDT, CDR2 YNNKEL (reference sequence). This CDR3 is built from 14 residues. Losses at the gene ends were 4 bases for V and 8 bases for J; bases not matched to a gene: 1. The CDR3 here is CASSPGLAGDEQFF. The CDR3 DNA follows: TGTGCCAGCAGCCCGGGACTAGCGGGGGATGAGCAGTTCTTC.

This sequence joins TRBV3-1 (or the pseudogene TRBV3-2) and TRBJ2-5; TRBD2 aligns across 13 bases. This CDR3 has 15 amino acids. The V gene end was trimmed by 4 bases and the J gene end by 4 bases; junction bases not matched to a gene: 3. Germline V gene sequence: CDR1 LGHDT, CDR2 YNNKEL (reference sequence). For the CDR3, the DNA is TGTGCCAGCAGCCTAAGGACTAGCGGGGGAGAGACCCAGTACTTC. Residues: CASSLRTSGGETQYF.

The CDR3 here is CATGQGKNIQYF. DNA of the CDR3: TGTGCCACTGGCCAGGGAAAAAACATTCAGTACTTC. The chain combines TRBV12-3 or TRBV12-4 with TRBJ2-4; D possibly corresponds to TRBD1 (5 bases). This CDR3 region has 12 residues. V shed 10 bases and J shed 4 bases, with 11 bases lying between them.

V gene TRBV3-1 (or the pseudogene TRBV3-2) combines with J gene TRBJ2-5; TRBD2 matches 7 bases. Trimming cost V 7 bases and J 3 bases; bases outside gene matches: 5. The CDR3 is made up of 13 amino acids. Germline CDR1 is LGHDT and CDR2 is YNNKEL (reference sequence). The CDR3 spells CASTGLSEETQYF. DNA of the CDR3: TGTGCCAGCACGGGACTATCAGAAGAGACCCAGTACTTC.

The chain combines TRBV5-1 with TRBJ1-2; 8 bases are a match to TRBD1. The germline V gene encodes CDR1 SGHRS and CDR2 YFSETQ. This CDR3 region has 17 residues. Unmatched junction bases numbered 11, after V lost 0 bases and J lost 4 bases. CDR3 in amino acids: CASSLGVNDRGPYGYTF. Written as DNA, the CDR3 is TGCGCCAGCAGCTTGGGCGTGAACGACAGGGGTCCCTATGGCTACACCTTC.

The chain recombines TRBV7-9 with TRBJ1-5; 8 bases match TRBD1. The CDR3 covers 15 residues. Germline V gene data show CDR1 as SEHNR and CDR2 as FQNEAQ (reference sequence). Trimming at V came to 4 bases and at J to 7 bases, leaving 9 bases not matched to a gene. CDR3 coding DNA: TGTGCCAGCAGCTCAGGGGGCGTGGGGCAGCAGCCCCAGCATTTT. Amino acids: CASSSGGVGQQPQHF.

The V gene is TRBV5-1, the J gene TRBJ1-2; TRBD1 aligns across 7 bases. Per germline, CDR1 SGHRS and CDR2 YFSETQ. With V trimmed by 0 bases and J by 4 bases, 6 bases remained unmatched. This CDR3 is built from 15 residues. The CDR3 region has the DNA TGCGCCAGCAGCTTGGAGTCGGACAGGACCTATGGCTACACCTTC. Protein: CASSLESDRTYGYTF.

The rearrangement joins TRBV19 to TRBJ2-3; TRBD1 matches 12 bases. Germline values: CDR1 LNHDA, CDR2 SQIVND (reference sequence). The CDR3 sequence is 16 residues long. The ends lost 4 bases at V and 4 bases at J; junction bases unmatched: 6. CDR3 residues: CASSTRDRGRADTQYF. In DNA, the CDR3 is TGTGCCAGTAGTACCAGGGACAGGGGGCGAGCAGATACGCAGTATTTT.

The chain's CDR3 is CASSAYGTAFNYGYTF. The CDR3 coding sequence is TGTGCCAGCAGTGCGTACGGGACAGCGTTTAACTATGGCTACACCTTC. The chain uses TRBV2 and TRBJ1-2; 7 bases map to TRBD1. Germline V gene lookup returns CDR1 SNHLY and CDR2 FYNNEI. V dropped 4 bases and J dropped 1; count of bases not matched to a gene: 9. CDR3 length equals 16 residues.

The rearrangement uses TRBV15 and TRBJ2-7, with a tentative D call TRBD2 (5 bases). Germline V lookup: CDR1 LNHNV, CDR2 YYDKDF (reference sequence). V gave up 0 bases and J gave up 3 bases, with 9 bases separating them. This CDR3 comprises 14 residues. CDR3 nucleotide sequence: TGTGCCACCAGCAGAGACATCCGGGGCTACGAGCAGTACTTC. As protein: CATSRDIRGYEQYF.

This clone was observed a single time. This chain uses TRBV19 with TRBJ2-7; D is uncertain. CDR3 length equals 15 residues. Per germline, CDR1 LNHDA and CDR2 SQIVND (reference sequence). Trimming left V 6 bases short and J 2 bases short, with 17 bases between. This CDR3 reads CASRPAATSPYEQYF. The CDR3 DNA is TGTGCCAGTAGACCCGCGGCAACAAGTCCCTACGAGCAGTACTTC.

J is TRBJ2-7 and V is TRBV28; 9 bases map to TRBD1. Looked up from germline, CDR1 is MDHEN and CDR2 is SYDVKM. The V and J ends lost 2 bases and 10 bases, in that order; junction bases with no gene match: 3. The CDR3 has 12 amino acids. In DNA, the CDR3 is TGTGCCAGCAGTTTAGGGGACAGGGAACAGTACTTC. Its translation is CASSLGDREQYF. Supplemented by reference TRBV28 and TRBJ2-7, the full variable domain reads DVKVTQSSRYLVKRTGEKVFLECVQDMDHENMFWYRQDPGLGLRLIYFSYDVKMKEKGDIPEGYSVSREKKERFSLILESASTNQTSMYLCASSLGDREQYFGPGTRLTVT.

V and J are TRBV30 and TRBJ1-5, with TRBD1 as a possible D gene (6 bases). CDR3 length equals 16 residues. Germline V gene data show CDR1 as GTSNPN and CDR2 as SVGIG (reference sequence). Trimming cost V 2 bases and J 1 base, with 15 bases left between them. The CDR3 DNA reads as TGTGCCTGGAGTCGACCCGGGACAACAAGCAATCAGCCCCAGCATTTT. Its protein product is CAWSRPGTTSNQPQHF.

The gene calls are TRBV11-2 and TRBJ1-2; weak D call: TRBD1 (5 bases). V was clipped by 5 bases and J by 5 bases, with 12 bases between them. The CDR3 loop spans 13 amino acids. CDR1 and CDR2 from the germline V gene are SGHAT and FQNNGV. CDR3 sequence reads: CASSRTQIYGYTF. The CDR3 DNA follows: TGTGCCAGCAGCCGGACACAAATTTATGGCTACACCTTC.